This T cell receptor (beta chain) is from a study of cytomegalovirus exposure and HLA in healthy donors. The PCR contained 60 Vbeta and 13 Jbeta primers. The protocol was immunoSEQ multiplex PCR, while the TCRdb copy is restricted to in-frame clones and leaves out a portion. The sample yields more than 95,000 clones, approximately 84% seen once. V was pared by 1 base and J by 7 bases, with 13 bases between. CDR3 length: 14 amino acids. CDR1 and CDR2 from the germline V gene are SGHAT and FQDESV (reference sequence). The sequence derives from a male donor in good health and CMV-seronegative. The source material was PBMCs. The chain recombines TRBV11-1 with TRBJ1-2, with D possibly being TRBD1 (5 bases). Here the CDR3 reads CASSLGQLDGGYTF. The DNA of the CDR3 is TGTGCCAGCAGCTTAGGACAGCTTGACGGTGGCTACACCTTC.